The 6 T cell receptor beta chains given below trace back to one sample, sequenced in a study of cytomegalovirus exposure and HLA in healthy donors. The PCR employed 60 Vbeta primers together with 13 Jbeta primers. Profiling relied on immunoSEQ multiplex PCR, and the TCRdb table lists in-frame clones only, not all of them. The sample lists roughly 190,000 clones; approximately 88% were seen once. The sequencing sample was made of PBMCs. The receptors come from a woman in her forties or fifties in good health and CMV-seropositive.

The J gene is TRBJ1-2, the V gene TRBV7-9; D unresolved. The V gene lost 1 base and the J gene lost 3 bases, with 18 bases spanning the gap. Looked up from germline, CDR1 is SEHNR and CDR2 is FQNEAQ (reference sequence). This CDR3 has 17 amino acids. CDR3 nucleotides: TGTGCCAGCAGCTTAGGGCGGGTCATAAAAGAGCACTATGGCTACACCTTC. Encoded protein: CASSLGRVIKEHYGYTF. Combining the CDR3 with reference TRBV7-9 and TRBJ1-2 gives the whole variable domain DTGVSQNPRHKITKRGQNVTFRCDPISEHNRLYWYRQTLGQGPEFLTYFQNEAQLEKSRLLSDRFSAERPKGSFSTLEIQRTEQGDSAMYLCASSLGRVIKEHYGYTFGSGTRLTVV.

CDR3 DNA: TGTGCCAGTAGTCCTCGGGCGGCCGGGAGCTCTGGAAACACCATATATTTT. It encodes CASSPRAAGSSGNTIYF. The chain recombines TRBV19 with TRBJ1-3, with no clear D. CDR1 and CDR2 (germline): LNHDA, SQIVND (reference sequence). This CDR3 has 17 amino acids. Trimming shortened V by 5 bases and J by 0 bases, and 17 bases separated the two germline ends.

This clone was detected only a few times. This chain links TRBV29-1 with TRBJ2-3, with D perhaps TRBD1 (6 bases). V dropped 4 bases and J dropped 6 bases, with 11 bases sitting between them. CDR1 SQVTM and CDR2 ANQGSEA come from the germline V gene. CDR3 length: 12 residues. As DNA, the CDR3 is TGCAGCGTTGCTGGGACAAGGGATACGCAGTATTTT. This gives the protein CSVAGTRDTQYF.

The chain has TRBV7-9 and TRBJ1-2; 7 nucleotides match TRBD1. This CDR3 contains 14 residues. V gave up 2 bases and J gave up 2 bases; unmatched junction bases: 2. Germline V gene data show CDR1 as SEHNR and CDR2 as FQNEAQ (reference sequence). CDR3 nucleotide sequence: TGTGCCAGCAGCTTATGGGACAGAAACTATGGCTACACCTTC. Amino acid sequence: CASSLWDRNYGYTF.

This clone has just one count. The rearrangement joins TRBV18 to TRBJ2-1; TRBD1 matches at 10 bases. After removal of 8 bases from V and 5 bases from J, the junction contained 6 bases not matched to a gene. Germline assignment: CDR1 KGHSH and CDR2 LQKENI. This CDR3 is built from 14 residues. The DNA of the CDR3 is TGTGCCAGCCGAGCCGGGACAGGGGACAATGAGCAGTTCTTC. This codes for CASRAGTGDNEQFF.

The V gene is TRBV4-1, the J gene TRBJ2-1, with 10 bases matching TRBD2. The CDR3 totals 17 residues. Germline values: CDR1 MGHRA, CDR2 YSYEKL. The trim removed 4 bases at V and 3 bases at J, leaving 9 bases unmatched. The CDR3 loop reads CASSRQAGGTNYNEQFF. The CDR3 region has the DNA TGCGCCAGCAGCCGACAAGCGGGGGGGACGAACTACAATGAGCAGTTCTTC.